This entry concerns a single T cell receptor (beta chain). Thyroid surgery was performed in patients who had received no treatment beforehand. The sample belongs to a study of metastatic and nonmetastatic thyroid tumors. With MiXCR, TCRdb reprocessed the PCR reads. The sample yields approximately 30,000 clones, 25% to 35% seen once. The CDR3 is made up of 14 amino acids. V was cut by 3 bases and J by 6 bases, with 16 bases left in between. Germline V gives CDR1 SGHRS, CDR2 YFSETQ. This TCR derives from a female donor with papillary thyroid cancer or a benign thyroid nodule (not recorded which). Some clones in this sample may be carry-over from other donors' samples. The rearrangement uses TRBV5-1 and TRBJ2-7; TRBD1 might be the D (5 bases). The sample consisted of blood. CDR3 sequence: CASSSYSGLGEQYF. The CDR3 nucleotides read TGCGCCAGCAGCTCCTACTCAGGGTTAGGCGAGCAGTACTTC. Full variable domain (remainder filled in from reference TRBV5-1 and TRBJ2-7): KAGVTQTPRYLIKTRGQQVTLSCSPISGHRSVSWYQQTPGQGLQFLFEYFSETQRNKGNFPGRFSGRQFSNSRSEMNVSTLELGDSALYLCASSSYSGLGEQYFGPGTRLTVT.